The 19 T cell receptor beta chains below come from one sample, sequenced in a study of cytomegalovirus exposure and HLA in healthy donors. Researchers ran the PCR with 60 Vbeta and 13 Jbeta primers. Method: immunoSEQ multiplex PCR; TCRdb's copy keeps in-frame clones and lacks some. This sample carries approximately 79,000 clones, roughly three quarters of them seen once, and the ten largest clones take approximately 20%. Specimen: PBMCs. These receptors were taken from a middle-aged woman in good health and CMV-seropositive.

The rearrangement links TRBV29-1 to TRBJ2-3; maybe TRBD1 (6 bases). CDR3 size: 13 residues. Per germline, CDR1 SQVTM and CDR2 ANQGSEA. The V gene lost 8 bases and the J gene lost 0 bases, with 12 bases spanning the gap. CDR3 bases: TGCAGCCAGACAGGTCAGAGCACAGATACGCAGTATTTT. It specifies CSQTGQSTDTQYF.

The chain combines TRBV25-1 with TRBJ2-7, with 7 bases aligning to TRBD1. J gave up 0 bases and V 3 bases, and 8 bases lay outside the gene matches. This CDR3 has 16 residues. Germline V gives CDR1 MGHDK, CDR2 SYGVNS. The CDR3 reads CASSDRTGRGSYEQYF. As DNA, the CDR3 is TGTGCCAGCAGTGATCGGACAGGAAGGGGCTCCTACGAGCAGTACTTC.

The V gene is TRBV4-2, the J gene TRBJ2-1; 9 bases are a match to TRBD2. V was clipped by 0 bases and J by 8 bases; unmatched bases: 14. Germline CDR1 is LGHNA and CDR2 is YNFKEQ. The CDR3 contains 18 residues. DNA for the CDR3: TGTGCCAGCAGCCAAGAGCCACGCGGGACTAGCCTTACGGATGAGCAGTTCTTC. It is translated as CASSQEPRGTSLTDEQFF.

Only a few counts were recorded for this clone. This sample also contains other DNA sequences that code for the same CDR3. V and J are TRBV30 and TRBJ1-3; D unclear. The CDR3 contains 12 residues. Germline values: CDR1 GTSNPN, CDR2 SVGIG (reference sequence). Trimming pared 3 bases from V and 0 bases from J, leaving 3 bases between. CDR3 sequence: CAWSVSGNTIYF. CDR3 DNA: TGTGCCTGGAGCGTCTCTGGAAACACCATATATTTT.

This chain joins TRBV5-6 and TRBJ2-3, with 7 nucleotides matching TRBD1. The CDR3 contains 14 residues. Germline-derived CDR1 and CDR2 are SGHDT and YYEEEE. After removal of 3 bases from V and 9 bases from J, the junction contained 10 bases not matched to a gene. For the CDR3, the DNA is TGTGCCAGCAGCTGGAAGACAGGGTCTGAGACGCAGTATTTT. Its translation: CASSWKTGSETQYF.

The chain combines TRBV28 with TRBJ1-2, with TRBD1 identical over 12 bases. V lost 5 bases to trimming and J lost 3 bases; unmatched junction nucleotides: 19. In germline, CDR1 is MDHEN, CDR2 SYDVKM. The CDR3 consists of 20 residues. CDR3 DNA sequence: TGTGCCAGCAGTACATACTGGACGTGGCCGGGACAGGGGGCTTACTATGGCTACACCTTC. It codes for CASSTYWTWPGQGAYYGYTF.

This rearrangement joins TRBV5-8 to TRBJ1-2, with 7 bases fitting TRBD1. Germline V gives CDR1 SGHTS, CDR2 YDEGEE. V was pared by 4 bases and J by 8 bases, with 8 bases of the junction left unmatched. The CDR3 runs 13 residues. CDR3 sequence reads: CASSDDRARGYTF. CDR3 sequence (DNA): TGTGCCAGCAGCGATGACAGGGCCAGAGGCTACACCTTC.

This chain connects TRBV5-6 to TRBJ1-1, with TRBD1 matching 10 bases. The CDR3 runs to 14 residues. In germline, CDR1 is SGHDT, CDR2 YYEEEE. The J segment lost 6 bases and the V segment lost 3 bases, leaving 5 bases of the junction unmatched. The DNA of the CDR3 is TGTGCCAGCAGCTGGACGGACAGGGGGTCTGAAGCTTTCTTT. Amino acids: CASSWTDRGSEAFF.

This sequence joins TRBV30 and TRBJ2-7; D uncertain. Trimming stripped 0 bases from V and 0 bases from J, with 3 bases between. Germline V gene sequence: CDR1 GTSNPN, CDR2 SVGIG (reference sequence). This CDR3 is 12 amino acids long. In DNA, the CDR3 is TGTGCCTGGAGTGTCGGCTCCTACGAGCAGTACTTC. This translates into CAWSVGSYEQYF. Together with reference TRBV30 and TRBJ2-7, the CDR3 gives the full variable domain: SQTIHQWPATLVQPVGSPLSLECTVEGTSNPNLYWYRQAAGRGLQLLFYSVGIGQISSEVPQNLSASRPQDRQFILSSKKLLLSDSGFYLCAWSVGSYEQYFGPGTRLTVT.

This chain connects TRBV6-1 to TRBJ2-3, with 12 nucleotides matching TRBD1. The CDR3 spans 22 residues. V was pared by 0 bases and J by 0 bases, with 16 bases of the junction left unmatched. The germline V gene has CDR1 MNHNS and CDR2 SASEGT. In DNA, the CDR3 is TGTGCCAGCAGTGAAGCGATCGGGACAGGGGGCGCGAGTGCCCCCAGCACAGATACGCAGTATTTT. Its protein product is CASSEAIGTGGASAPSTDTQYF.

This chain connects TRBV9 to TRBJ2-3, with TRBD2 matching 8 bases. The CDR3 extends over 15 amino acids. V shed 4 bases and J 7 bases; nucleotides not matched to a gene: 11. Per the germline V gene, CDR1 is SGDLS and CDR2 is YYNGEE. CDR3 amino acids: CASSFRGSGDYTQYF. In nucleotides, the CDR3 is TGTGCCAGCAGCTTCCGGGGTAGCGGGGATTATACGCAGTATTTT.

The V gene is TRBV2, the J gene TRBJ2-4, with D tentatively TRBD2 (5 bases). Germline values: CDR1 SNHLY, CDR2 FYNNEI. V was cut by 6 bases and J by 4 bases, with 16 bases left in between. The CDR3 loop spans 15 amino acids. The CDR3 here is CASSDPGGPKNIQYF. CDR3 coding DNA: TGTGCCAGCAGCGACCCGGGCGGGCCAAAAAACATTCAGTACTTC.

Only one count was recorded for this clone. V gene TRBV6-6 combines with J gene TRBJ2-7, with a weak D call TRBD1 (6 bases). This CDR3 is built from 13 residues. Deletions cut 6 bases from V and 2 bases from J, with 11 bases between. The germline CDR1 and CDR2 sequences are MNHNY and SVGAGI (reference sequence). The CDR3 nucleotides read TGTGCCAGCAGAGACGGACAGACCTACGAGCAGTACTTC. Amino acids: CASRDGQTYEQYF.

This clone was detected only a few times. CDR3 amino acids: CASSNGESNQPQHF. DNA of the CDR3: TGTGCCAGCAGCAACGGGGAGAGCAATCAGCCCCAGCATTTT. The genes are TRBV2 and TRBJ1-5; D is ambiguous. Germline V CDR1 and CDR2: SNHLY, FYNNEI. V was shortened by 6 bases and J by 1 base, with 10 bases between the two germline ends. The CDR3 has 14 residues. The whole variable domain, filled in from reference TRBV2 and TRBJ1-5, reads EPEVTQTPSHQVTQMGQEVILRCVPISNHLYFYWYRQILGQKVEFLVSFYNNEISEKSEIFDDQFSVERPDGSNFTLKIRSTKLEDSAMYFCASSNGESNQPQHFGDGTRLSIL.

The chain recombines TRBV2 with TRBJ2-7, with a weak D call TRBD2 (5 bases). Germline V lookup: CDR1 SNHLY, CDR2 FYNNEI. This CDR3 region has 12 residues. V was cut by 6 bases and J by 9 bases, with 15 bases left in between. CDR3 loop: CASRDRYGMQYF. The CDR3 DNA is TGTGCCAGCAGGGACCGCTACGGGATGCAGTACTTC.

The CDR3 region is CASSYSGELLNEQFF. CDR3 nucleotides: TGTGCCAGCAGTTACTCTGGAGAGTTGCTTAATGAGCAGTTCTTC. This sequence joins TRBV6-5 and TRBJ2-1; D gene ambiguous. The V gene's germline CDR1 is MNHEY and CDR2 SVGAGI. V gave up 0 bases and J gave up 7 bases, with 13 bases separating them. CDR3 size: 15 residues.

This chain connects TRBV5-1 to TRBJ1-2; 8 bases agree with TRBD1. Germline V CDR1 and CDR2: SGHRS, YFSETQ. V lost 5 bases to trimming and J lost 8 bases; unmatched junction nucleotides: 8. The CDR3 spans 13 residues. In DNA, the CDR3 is TGCGCCAGCAGGAATCGGACAGGGATCGGCTACACCTTC. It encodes CASRNRTGIGYTF.

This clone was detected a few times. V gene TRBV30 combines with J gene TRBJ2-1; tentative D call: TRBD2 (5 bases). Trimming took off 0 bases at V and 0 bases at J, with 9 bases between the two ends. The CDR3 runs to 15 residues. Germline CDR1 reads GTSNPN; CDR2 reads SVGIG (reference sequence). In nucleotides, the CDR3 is TGTGCCTGGAGTGTACTAGGCTACTCCTACAATGAGCAGTTCTTC. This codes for CAWSVLGYSYNEQFF.

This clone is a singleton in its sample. CDR3: CASSPTTSGSFYEQYF. In nucleotides, the CDR3 is TGTGCCAGCAGCCCCACGACTAGCGGGAGTTTTTACGAGCAGTACTTC. The genes are TRBV7-2 and TRBJ2-7, with TRBD2 identical over 12 bases. V lost 5 bases, J lost 4 bases, and 9 bases stayed unmatched. There are 16 residues in the CDR3. The germline V gene encodes CDR1 SGHTA and CDR2 FQGNSA.